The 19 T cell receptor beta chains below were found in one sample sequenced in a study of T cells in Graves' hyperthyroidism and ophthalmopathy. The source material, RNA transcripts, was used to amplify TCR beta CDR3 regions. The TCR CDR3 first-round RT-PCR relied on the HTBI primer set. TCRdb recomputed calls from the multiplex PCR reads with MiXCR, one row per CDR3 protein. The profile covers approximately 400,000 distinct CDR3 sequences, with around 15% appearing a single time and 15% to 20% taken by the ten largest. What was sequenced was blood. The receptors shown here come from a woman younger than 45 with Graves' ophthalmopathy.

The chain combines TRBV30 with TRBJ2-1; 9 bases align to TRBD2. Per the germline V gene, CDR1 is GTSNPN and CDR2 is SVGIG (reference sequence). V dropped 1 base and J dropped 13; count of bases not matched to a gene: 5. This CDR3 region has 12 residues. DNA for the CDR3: TGTGCCTGGAGTGAGGGGACTAGCTCTCAGTTCTTC. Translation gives CAWSEGTSSQFF.

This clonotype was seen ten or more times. The CDR3 sequence is CSVEDMTGADTQYF. CDR3 sequence (DNA): TGCAGCGTTGAAGACATGACAGGGGCAGATACGCAGTATTTT. This chain connects TRBV29-1 to TRBJ2-3, with 8 bases that match TRBD1. The germline CDR1 and CDR2 sequences are SQVTM and ANQGSEA. This CDR3 is built from 14 residues. V lost 0 bases, J lost 4 bases, and 3 bases stayed unmatched.

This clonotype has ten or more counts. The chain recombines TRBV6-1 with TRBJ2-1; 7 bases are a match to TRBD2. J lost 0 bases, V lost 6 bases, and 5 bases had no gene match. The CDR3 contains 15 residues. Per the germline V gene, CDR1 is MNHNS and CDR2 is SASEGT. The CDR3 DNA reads TGTGCCAGCAGAAATAGCGGGTTCTCCTACAATGAGCAGTTCTTC. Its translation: CASRNSGFSYNEQFF.

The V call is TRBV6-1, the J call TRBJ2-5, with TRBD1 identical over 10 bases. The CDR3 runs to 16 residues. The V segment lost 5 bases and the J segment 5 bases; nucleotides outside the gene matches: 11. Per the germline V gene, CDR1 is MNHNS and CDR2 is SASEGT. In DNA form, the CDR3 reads TGTGCCAGCAGTTCCCCACGGGACAGGGGAGGTGAGACCCAGTACTTC. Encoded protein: CASSSPRDRGGETQYF.

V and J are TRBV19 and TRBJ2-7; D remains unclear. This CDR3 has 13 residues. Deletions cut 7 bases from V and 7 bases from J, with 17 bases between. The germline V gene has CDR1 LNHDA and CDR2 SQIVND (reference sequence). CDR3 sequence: CASTGNARKEQYF. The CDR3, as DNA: TGTGCCAGTACAGGAAACGCAAGAAAGGAGCAGTACTTC.

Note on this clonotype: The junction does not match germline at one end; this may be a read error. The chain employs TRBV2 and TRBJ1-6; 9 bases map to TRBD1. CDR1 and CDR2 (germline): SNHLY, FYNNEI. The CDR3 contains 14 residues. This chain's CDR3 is CACSGQGSSFRLHF. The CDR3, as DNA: TGTGCCTGCAGCGGACAGGGGAGTTCTTTTCGACTCCACTTT.

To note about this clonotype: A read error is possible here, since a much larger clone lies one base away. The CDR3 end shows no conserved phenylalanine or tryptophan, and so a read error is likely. CDR3 DNA: TGTGCCAGCACCCAAAACCCATCTAGCGATCCAGATACGCAGTATTCT. It codes for CASTQNPSSDPDTQYS. The chain uses TRBV2 and TRBJ2-3; a weak D match, TRBD2 (6 bases). CDR3 size: 16 residues. V dropped 7 bases and J dropped 4 bases, with 21 bases sitting between them. Germline V gene data show CDR1 as SNHLY and CDR2 as FYNNEI.

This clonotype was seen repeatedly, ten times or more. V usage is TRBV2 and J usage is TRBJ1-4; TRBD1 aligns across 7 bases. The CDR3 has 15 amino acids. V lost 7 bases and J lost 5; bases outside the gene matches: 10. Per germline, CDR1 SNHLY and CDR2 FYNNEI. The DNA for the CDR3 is TGTGCCAGCAAACCAACGGGACAGCTGAATGAAAAACTGTTTTTT. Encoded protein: CASKPTGQLNEKLFF. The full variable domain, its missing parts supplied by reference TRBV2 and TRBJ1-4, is EPEVTQTPSHQVTQMGQEVILRCVPISNHLYFYWYRQILGQKVEFLVSFYNNEISEKSEIFDDQFSVERPDGSNFTLKIRSTKLEDSAMYFCASKPTGQLNEKLFFGSGTQLSVL.

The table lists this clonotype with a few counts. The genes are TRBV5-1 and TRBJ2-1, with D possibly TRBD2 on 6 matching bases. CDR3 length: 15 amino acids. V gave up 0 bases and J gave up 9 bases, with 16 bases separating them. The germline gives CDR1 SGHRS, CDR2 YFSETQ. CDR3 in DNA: TGCGCCAGCAGCTTGGAGCGACTAGGTAATGTTGAGCAGTTCTTC. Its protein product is CASSLERLGNVEQFF.

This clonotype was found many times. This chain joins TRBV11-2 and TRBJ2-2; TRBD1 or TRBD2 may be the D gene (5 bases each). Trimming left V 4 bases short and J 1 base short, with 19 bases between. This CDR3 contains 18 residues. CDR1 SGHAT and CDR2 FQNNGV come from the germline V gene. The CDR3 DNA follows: TGTGCCAGCAGCTCCCGTTTTGCCGGGACGCGGAACACCGGGGAGCTGTTTTTT. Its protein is CASSSRFAGTRNTGELFF.

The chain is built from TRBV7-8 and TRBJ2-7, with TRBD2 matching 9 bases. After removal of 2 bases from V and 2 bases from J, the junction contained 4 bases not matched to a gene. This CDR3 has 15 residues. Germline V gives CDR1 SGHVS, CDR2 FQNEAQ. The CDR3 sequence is CASSLTSGWPYEQYF. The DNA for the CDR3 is TGTGCCAGCAGCTTAACTAGCGGGTGGCCCTACGAGCAGTACTTC. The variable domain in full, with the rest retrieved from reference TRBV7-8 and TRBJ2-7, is GAGVSQSPRYKVAKRGQDVALRCDPISGHVSLFWYQQALGQGPEFLTYFQNEAQLDKSGLPSDRFFAERPEGSVSTLKIQRTQQEDSAVYLCASSLTSGWPYEQYFGPGTRLTVT.

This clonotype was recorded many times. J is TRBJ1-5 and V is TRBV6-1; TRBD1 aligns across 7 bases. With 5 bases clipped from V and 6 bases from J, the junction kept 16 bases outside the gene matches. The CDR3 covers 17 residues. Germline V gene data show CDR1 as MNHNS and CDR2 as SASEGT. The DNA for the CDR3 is TGTGCCAGCAGTCGGCGTCCAGGGGGGGTGGGTTTTCAGCCCCAGCATTTT. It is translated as CASSRRPGGVGFQPQHF.

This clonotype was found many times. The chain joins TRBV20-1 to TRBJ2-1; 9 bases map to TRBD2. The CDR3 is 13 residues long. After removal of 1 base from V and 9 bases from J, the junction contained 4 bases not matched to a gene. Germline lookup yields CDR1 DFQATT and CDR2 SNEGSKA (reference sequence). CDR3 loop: CSARVGGGGEQFF. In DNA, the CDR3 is TGCAGTGCTAGAGTGGGCGGGGGGGGTGAGCAGTTCTTC.

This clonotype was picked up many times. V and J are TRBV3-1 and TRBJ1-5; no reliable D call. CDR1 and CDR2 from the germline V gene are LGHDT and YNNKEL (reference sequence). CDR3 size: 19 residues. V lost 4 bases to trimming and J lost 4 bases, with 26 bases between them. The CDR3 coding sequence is TGTGCCAGCAGCCCGGATAACCTAGGCCTAGGCGGGAAAAATCAGCCCCAGCATTTT. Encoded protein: CASSPDNLGLGGKNQPQHF.

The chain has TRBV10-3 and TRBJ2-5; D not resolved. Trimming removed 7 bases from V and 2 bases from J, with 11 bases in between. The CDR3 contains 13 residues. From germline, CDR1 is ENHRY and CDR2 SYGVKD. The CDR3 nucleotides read TGTGCCATCAACCGCAGCCCTCAAGAGACCCAGTACTTC. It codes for CAINRSPQETQYF.

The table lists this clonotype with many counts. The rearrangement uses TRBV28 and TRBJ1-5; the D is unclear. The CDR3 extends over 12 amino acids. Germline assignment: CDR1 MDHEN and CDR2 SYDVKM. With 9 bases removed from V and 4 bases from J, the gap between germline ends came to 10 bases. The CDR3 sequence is CASGRDNQPQHF. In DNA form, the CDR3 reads TGTGCCAGTGGGAGGGATAATCAGCCCCAGCATTTT.

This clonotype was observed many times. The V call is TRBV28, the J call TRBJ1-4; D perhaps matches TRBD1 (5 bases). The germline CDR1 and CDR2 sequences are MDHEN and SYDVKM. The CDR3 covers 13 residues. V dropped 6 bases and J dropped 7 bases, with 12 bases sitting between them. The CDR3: CASREGVGEKLFF. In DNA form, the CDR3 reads TGTGCCAGCAGGGAAGGGGTTGGTGAAAAACTGTTTTTT.

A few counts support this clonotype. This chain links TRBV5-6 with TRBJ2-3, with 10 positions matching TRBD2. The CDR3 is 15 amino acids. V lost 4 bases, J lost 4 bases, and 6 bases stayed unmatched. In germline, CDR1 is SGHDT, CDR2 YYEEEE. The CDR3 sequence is CASSALAGDADTQYF. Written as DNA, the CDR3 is TGTGCCAGCAGCGCCCTAGCGGGGGATGCAGATACGCAGTATTTT.

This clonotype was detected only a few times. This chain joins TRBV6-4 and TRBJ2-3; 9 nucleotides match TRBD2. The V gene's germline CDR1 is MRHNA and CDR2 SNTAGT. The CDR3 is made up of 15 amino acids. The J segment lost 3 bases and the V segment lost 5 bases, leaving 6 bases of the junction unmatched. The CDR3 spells CASSRLAGKTDTQYF. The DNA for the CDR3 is TGTGCCAGCAGTAGGCTAGCGGGGAAGACAGATACGCAGTATTTT.